This T cell receptor (beta chain) originates from a study of blood T cell repertoires in COVID-19. Trimming at V came to 2 bases and at J to 4 bases, leaving 5 bases not matched to a gene. Germline CDR1 reads SNHLY; CDR2 reads FYNNEI. This CDR3 contains 15 residues. The table came from immunoSEQ multiplex PCR; TCRdb's copy has only in-frame clones and leaves some out. The table shows under 300,000 clones, with more than 80% occurring only once. This clone appeared a single time. The chain joins TRBV2 to TRBJ1-1; TRBD1 aligns across 9 bases. Sequenced: peripheral blood. This TCR was recovered from a middle-aged woman with acute or convalescent COVID-19. This CDR3 reads CASSELGQGSTEAFF. In DNA, the CDR3 is TGTGCCAGCAGTGAATTGGGACAGGGTTCCACTGAAGCTTTCTTT.